Following are 9 T cell receptor beta chains from one sample sequenced in a study of cytomegalovirus exposure and HLA in healthy donors (dated by TCRdb to about 2017). Libraries were made using the immunoSEQ multiplex PCR assay. For the multiplex PCR, a mixture combining 60 forward primers for TCR Vbeta segments and 13 reverse primers for TCR Jbeta segments was used. TCRdb obtained this table from immuneACCESS and retained in-frame rearrangements with V and J assigned. These tables miss some clones; where compared with another copy, unresolved V genes account for less than half of the shortfall, and the remainder is unexplained. The sample records roughly 120,000 clones, around 84% of which are singletons. 3.3% of the sample rests with the top ten. Material: PBMCs. These receptors were obtained from a woman in her twenties or thirties in good health and CMV-seropositive.

The sample holds a few counts of this clone. The genes are TRBV7-2 and TRBJ2-2, with TRBD2 as a possible D gene (6 bases). V was trimmed by 5 bases and J by 1 base, leaving 14 bases between them. The CDR3 length is 16 residues. Per the germline V gene, CDR1 is SGHTA and CDR2 is FQGNSA. The CDR3 loop reads CASSLRLGGNTGELFF. The CDR3 DNA reads as TGTGCCAGCAGCCTCCGGTTGGGGGGGAACACCGGGGAGCTGTTTTTT.

This rearrangement joins TRBV2 to TRBJ2-1; D may be TRBD2 (6 bases). With 5 bases removed from V and 3 bases from J, the gap between germline ends came to 14 bases. Germline loops: CDR1 SNHLY, CDR2 FYNNEI. The CDR3 is 15 residues long. CDR3 protein: CASSSGGAHYNEQFF. The CDR3 DNA reads TGTGCCAGCAGTTCGGGCGGGGCCCACTACAATGAGCAGTTCTTC.

This chain joins TRBV2 and TRBJ1-2; D uncertain. The CDR3 sequence is 10 residues long. Germline loops: CDR1 SNHLY, CDR2 FYNNEI. V was trimmed by 7 bases and J by 7 bases, leaving 7 bases between them. The CDR3 coding sequence is TGTGCCAGCAAAATTAGTGGCTACACCTTC. It yields the protein CASKISGYTF.

This chain uses TRBV2 with TRBJ2-7, with TRBD1 as a possible D gene (6 bases). CDR1 is SNHLY, CDR2 FYNNEI, per germline. The CDR3 runs to 14 residues. With 7 bases removed from V and 3 bases from J, the gap between germline ends came to 16 bases. The CDR3 DNA follows: TGTGCCAGCAAGAATCAGGGGCCCAACTACGAGCAGTACTTC. It codes for CASKNQGPNYEQYF. The full variable domain, in which reference TRBV2 and TRBJ2-7 provide the parts outside the CDR3, is EPEVTQTPSHQVTQMGQEVILRCVPISNHLYFYWYRQILGQKVEFLVSFYNNEISEKSEIFDDQFSVERPDGSNFTLKIRSTKLEDSAMYFCASKNQGPNYEQYFGPGTRLTVT.

This clone was picked up one time. J is TRBJ1-4 and V is TRBV5-5; 9 bases align to TRBD1. V lost 0 bases and J lost 7; bases outside the gene matches: 10. The CDR3 has 17 residues. Per germline, CDR1 SGHKS and CDR2 YYEKEE (reference sequence). The CDR3 DNA reads as TGTGCCAGCAGCTTGGGGCCTGGTGGGACAGGGATTGAAAAACTGTTTTTT. Its protein product is CASSLGPGGTGIEKLFF. Drawing the rest from reference TRBV5-5 and TRBJ1-4, the complete variable domain is DAGVTQSPTHLIKTRGQQVTLRCSPISGHKSVSWYQQVLGQGPQFIFQYYEKEERGRGNFPDRFSARQFPNYSSELNVNALLLGDSALYLCASSLGPGGTGIEKLFFGSGTQLSVL.

This clone is medium-sized by share. The V and J genes are TRBV4-1 and TRBJ1-1; D is unresolved. Germline values: CDR1 MGHRA, CDR2 YSYEKL. CDR3 length: 15 residues. V lost 1 base to trimming and J lost 4 bases, with 13 bases between them. The CDR3 loop reads CASSQGREGPTEAFF. CDR3 bases: TGCGCCAGCAGCCAAGGTAGGGAGGGCCCCACTGAAGCTTTCTTT.

The chain combines TRBV27 with TRBJ2-2, with D hard to call. The CDR3 is 15 amino acids. V dropped 2 bases and J dropped 6 bases, with 13 bases sitting between them. Germline CDR1 is MNHEY and CDR2 is SMNVEV (reference sequence). The DNA for the CDR3 is TGTGCCAGCAGTTTAGTCGGGTTCGCCTCCGGGGAGCTGTTTTTT. This translates into CASSLVGFASGELFF.

In DNA form, the CDR3 reads TGTGCCACGTCCCGGGACAGGGGCCCGGGGGGCTATGGCTACACCTTC. Amino acid sequence: CATSRDRGPGGYGYTF. The chain recombines TRBV19 with TRBJ1-2; 10 bases agree with TRBD1. There are 16 residues in the CDR3. Germline V gene data show CDR1 as LNHDA and CDR2 as SQIVND (reference sequence). V gave up 10 bases and J gave up 4 bases; unmatched junction bases: 15.

The chain joins TRBV7-9 to TRBJ2-6; D might be TRBD2 (6 bases). CDR3 length equals 14 residues. V lost 11 bases, J lost 0 bases, and 11 bases lay in between. Germline CDR1 reads SEHNR; CDR2 reads FQNEAQ (reference sequence). The DNA for the CDR3 is TGTGCCCTGCAAGCGGGCTCTGGGGCCAACGTCCTGACTTTC. Its protein product is CALQAGSGANVLTF.